The clone carrying this T cell receptor beta chain was detected once. Its antigen is not identified. V lost 5 bases, J lost 0 bases, and 14 bases stayed unmatched. The germline V gene encodes CDR1 MNHEY and CDR2 SMNVEV (reference sequence). The CDR3 is made up of 19 amino acids. Nominal health characterized the donors when sampled, though unrecorded immune exposures were likely. The PCR ran on 60 Vbeta and 13 Jbeta primers. Original processing notes: Unique TCR beta chains numbered 80 million to 95 million in a later analysis, with roughly 10 million shared. Method: immunoSEQ multiplex PCR; TCRdb's copy keeps in-frame clones and lacks some. Clonal size and the V and J genes are those of that table, whereas D and trimming came from the DNA. The table records more than 110,000 clones, approximately 80% of them present only once. The record originates from a study of cytomegalovirus exposure and HLA in healthy donors. Study-wide points: In an earlier analysis, productive rearrangement rates for most beta V segments clustered near 87% or 30%. Within the data, a cluster of highly shared sequence variants was likely a sequencing artifact.

This receptor was obtained from a male donor in good health and CMV-seronegative. The sample taken for sequencing was PBMCs. The V and J genes are TRBV27 and TRBJ2-1, with 9 bases identical to TRBD2. The DNA of the CDR3 is TGTGCCAGCAGTAAACCGACTAGCGGTGGCATTGGCTCCTACAATGAGCAGTTCTTC. Translation: CASSKPTSGGIGSYNEQFF.